This is a list of T cell receptor beta chains from one sample in a study of shared clonotypes between healthy human individuals. The protocol was immunoSEQ multiplex PCR, while the TCRdb copy is restricted to in-frame clones and leaves out a portion. The table lists about 590,000 clones, around 95% of them singletons, with 0.095% to 0.12% in the top ten. Sequencing was done on a sample of naive CD8+ T cells sorted from blood. The receptors here all came from a woman aged 30 to 39 in good health. CDR3s include the opening cysteine and the closing phenylalanine or tryptophan. A D gene is named only where the DNA matches it firmly. Clone size, where shown, is once, few, many, or a class for clones that have expanded.

CASSPSLGDRSGPQHF | TGTGCCAGCAGCCCCAGTTTAGGGGACAGATCAGGACCCCAGCATTTT | TRBV27 | NA | TRBJ1-5 | TRBD1
CASTPRGPGDNEQYF | TGTGCCAGCACCCCCAGGGGGCCAGGCGACAACGAGCAGTACTTC | TRBV27 | NA | TRBJ2-7 | TRBD1
CASSLVGEASSYEQYF | TGTGCCAGCAGCTTAGTGGGGGAGGCCAGCTCCTACGAGCAGTACTTC | TRBV7-6 | NA | TRBJ2-7 | NA
CAWSVRASEAFF | TGTGCCTGGAGTGTACGGGCATCGGAAGCTTTCTTT | TRBV30 | NA | TRBJ1-1 | NA
CSVDRGDGYTF | TGCAGCGTCGACAGGGGGGACGGCTACACCTTC | TRBV29-1 | few | TRBJ1-2 | TRBD1
CASSHGPATNEKLFF | TGTGCCAGCAGTCACGGCCCTGCAACTAATGAAAAACTGTTTTTT | TRBV27 | NA | TRBJ1-4 | NA
CASSLGQEVTGELFF | TGTGCCAGCAGCTTGGGTCAGGAGGTCACCGGGGAGCTGTTTTTT | TRBV13 | NA | TRBJ2-2 | NA
CASSQAPGSTNEKLFF | TGCGCCAGCAGCCAAGCACCAGGGTCAACTAATGAAAAACTGTTTTTT | TRBV4-1 | NA | TRBJ1-4 | NA
CASWVRGYGYTF | TGTGCCAGTTGGGTGAGGGGCTATGGCTACACCTTC | TRBV27 | once | TRBJ1-2 | NA
CASRDADSYEQYF | TGTGCCAGCCGGGACGCCGACTCCTACGAGCAGTACTTC | TRBV2 | NA | TRBJ2-7 | NA
CASSFETRLENSETQYF | TGTGCCAGCAGTTTCGAGACTCGACTAGAAAACTCGGAGACCCAGTACTTC | TRBV28 | NA | TRBJ2-5 | NA
CASRYGTSLVF | TGCGCCAGCAGATACGGGACTAGCCTTGTCTTC | TRBV5-1 | NA | TRBJ2-1 | TRBD2
CASSRPGGFDYGYTF | TGTGCCAGCAGCCGACCAGGGGGATTTGACTATGGCTACACCTTC | TRBV14 | NA | TRBJ1-2 | TRBD1
CASSPTVSGNTIYF | TGTGCCAGCTCACCCACCGTCTCTGGAAACACCATATATTTT | TRBV18 | NA | TRBJ1-3 | NA
CASSQDRTLYNEQFF | TGCGCCAGCAGCCAAGATCGGACCTTATACAATGAGCAGTTCTTC | TRBV4-1 | NA | TRBJ2-1 | NA
CASSEQGGTGELFF | TGTGCCAGCAGTGAACAGGGCGGTACCGGGGAGCTGTTTTTT | TRBV25-1 | NA | TRBJ2-2 | NA
CASSEGVYEQYF | TGCGCCAGCAGTGAGGGGGTCTACGAGCAGTACTTC | TRBV10-2 | NA | TRBJ2-7 | NA
CASSEGRRGTEAFF | TGTGCCAGCAGTGAGGGACGGAGGGGCACTGAAGCTTTCTTT | TRBV2 | NA | TRBJ1-1 | NA
CASSKQGTEAFF | TGTGCCAGCAGTAAACAGGGGACTGAAGCTTTCTTT | TRBV7-9 | NA | TRBJ1-1 | TRBD1
CASMENTGELFF | TGTGCCAGCATGGAGAACACCGGGGAGCTGTTTTTT | TRBV2 | NA | TRBJ2-2 | NA
CATSRGTGGTGELFF | TGTGCCACCAGCAGAGGGACAGGAGGGACCGGGGAGCTGTTTTTT | TRBV15 | NA | TRBJ2-2 | NA
CASSQGIGTGELFF | TGCGCCAGCAGCCAAGGAATAGGAACCGGGGAGCTGTTTTTT | TRBV4-1 | NA | TRBJ2-2 | NA
CASSLALSDRVEAFF | TGTGCCAGCAGCTTAGCTTTGAGTGATCGGGTTGAAGCTTTCTTT | TRBV7-8 | NA | TRBJ1-1 | NA
CASSVLEGWTPTDTQYF | TGTGCCAGCAGCGTACTAGAGGGCTGGACCCCTACAGATACGCAGTATTTT | TRBV9 | NA | TRBJ2-3 | NA
CASSTDRAATEAFF | TGTGCCAGCAGTACGGACAGGGCGGCTACTGAAGCTTTCTTT | TRBV27 | NA | TRBJ1-1 | TRBD1
CASSMRVSGSRVNQETQYF | TGTGCCAGTAGCATGAGGGTTAGCGGGTCCAGGGTTAACCAAGAGACCCAGTACTTC | TRBV19 | NA | TRBJ2-5 | TRBD2
CASSWGQGNQPQHF | TGTGCCAGCAGTTGGGGGCAGGGCAATCAGCCCCAGCATTTT | TRBV28 | once | TRBJ1-5 | NA
CASSLTSGLSTDTQYF | TGCGCCAGCAGCCTGACTAGCGGGTTAAGCACAGATACGCAGTATTTT | TRBV4-1 | NA | TRBJ2-3 | TRBD2
CASSGLGARAHEQYF | TGTGCCAGCAGCGGCCTTGGGGCTAGGGCCCACGAGCAGTACTTC | TRBV7-2 | NA | TRBJ2-7 | NA
CASSFRDRKETQYF | TGCGCCAGCAGCTTCCGGGACAGAAAAGAGACCCAGTACTTC | TRBV5-1 | NA | TRBJ2-5 | TRBD1
CARRPAAYTDTQYF | TGTGCCAGGCGGCCAGCGGCCTACACAGATACGCAGTATTTT | TRBV2 | NA | TRBJ2-3 | NA